The 32 T cell receptor beta chains below were found in one sample sequenced in a study of T cell changes during pregnancy in multiple sclerosis. The protocol was immunoSEQ multiplex PCR, while the TCRdb copy is restricted to in-frame clones and leaves out a portion. The data hold 45,000 to 50,000 clones, with almost 95% observed a single time. Source: peripheral blood, taken in the third trimester of pregnancy. The receptors stem from a female donor with multiple sclerosis, enrolled in a pregnancy study.

The CDR3: CASKTDRPGSPLHF. CDR3 DNA: TGTGCCAGTAAGACCGACAGGCCCGGTTCACCCCTCCACTTT. The rearrangement links TRBV19 to TRBJ1-6; D is possibly TRBD1 (6 bases). Trimming left V 7 bases short and J 9 bases short, with 16 bases between. The CDR3 consists of 14 residues. Germline V CDR1 and CDR2: LNHDA, SQIVND (reference sequence). The whole variable domain, filled in from reference TRBV19 and TRBJ1-6, reads DGGITQSPKYLFRKEGQNVTLSCEQNLNHDAMYWYRQDPGQGLRLIYYSQIVNDFQKGDIAEGYSVSREKKESFPLTVTSAQKNPTAFYLCASKTDRPGSPLHFGNGTRLTVT.

This clone appeared once. The rearrangement links TRBV9 to TRBJ2-3; 10 bases fit TRBD2. Trimming took 0 bases from V and 2 from J; bases not matched to a gene: 3. This CDR3 spans 16 amino acids. Germline values: CDR1 SGDLS, CDR2 YYNGEE. The CDR3 spells CASSVVAGGLTDTQYF. The CDR3 DNA reads as TGTGCCAGCAGCGTAGTAGCGGGAGGCCTCACAGATACGCAGTATTTT.

The V gene is TRBV2, the J gene TRBJ2-2, with a tentative D call TRBD1 (6 bases). This CDR3 spans 15 amino acids. The germline V gene has CDR1 SNHLY and CDR2 FYNNEI. V was pared by 7 bases and J by 0 bases, with 12 bases between. The CDR3 here is CASKGQGTNTGELFF. CDR3 sequence (DNA): TGTGCCAGCAAAGGCCAGGGGACGAACACCGGGGAGCTGTTTTTT.

V and J are TRBV13 and TRBJ2-5; TRBD2 matches 8 bases. The CDR3 runs to 16 residues. Germline assignment: CDR1 PRHDT and CDR2 FYEKMQ (reference sequence). Trimming at V came to 7 bases and at J to 0 bases, leaving 10 bases not matched to a gene. The CDR3 DNA follows: TGTGCCAGCACCCTTCGGGCTAGCGGGTACCAAGAGACCCAGTACTTC. Protein: CASTLRASGYQETQYF.

This rearrangement joins TRBV11-2 to TRBJ2-7; 7 nucleotides agree with TRBD1. The CDR3 has 13 residues. In germline, CDR1 is SGHAT, CDR2 FQNNGV. V shed 5 bases, J shed 4 bases, and the junction held 5 bases outside the gene matches. CDR3: CASSLDRRYEQYF. CDR3 bases: TGTGCCAGCAGCCTGGACAGGAGGTACGAGCAGTACTTC.

The chain links TRBV6-5 to TRBJ1-2; D is unresolved. The V and J ends lost 3 bases and 3 bases respectively, with 11 bases between them. There are 14 residues in the CDR3. The germline V gene encodes CDR1 MNHEY and CDR2 SVGAGI. CDR3 sequence: CASSYRQTYYGYTF. CDR3 sequence (DNA): TGTGCCAGCAGTTATAGACAAACATACTATGGCTACACCTTC.

J is TRBJ1-1 and V is TRBV11-3; D is undetermined. Per germline, CDR1 SGHNT and CDR2 YENEEA. There are 13 residues in the CDR3. V lost 3 bases, J lost 5 bases, and 10 bases lay in between. The DNA of the CDR3 is TGTGCCAGCAGCTTTCCTCCGGGGACTGAAGCTTTCTTT. It is translated as CASSFPPGTEAFF.

The chain carries TRBV4-3 and TRBJ1-3, with D unresolved. The CDR3 contains 16 residues. Germline values: CDR1 LGHNA, CDR2 YSLEER. V dropped 0 bases and J dropped 1 base, with 10 bases sitting between them. In DNA, the CDR3 is TGCGCCAGCAGCCAAGATTCAAGTAGATCTGGAAACACCATATATTTT. The encoded protein is CASSQDSSRSGNTIYF.

The chain couples TRBV19 to TRBJ1-1; TRBD1 agrees at 8 bases. V shed 3 bases and J 8 bases; nucleotides not matched to a gene: 2. Germline lookup yields CDR1 LNHDA and CDR2 SQIVND (reference sequence). The CDR3 is 12 amino acids. CDR3 loop: CASSIGDREAFF. DNA of the CDR3: TGTGCCAGTAGTATTGGGGACAGGGAAGCTTTCTTT.

The J gene is TRBJ2-7, the V gene TRBV30, with 8 bases aligning to TRBD1. Germline V gene sequence: CDR1 GTSNPN, CDR2 SVGIG (reference sequence). The length of the CDR3 is 10 residues. The trim removed 5 bases at V and 12 bases at J, leaving 6 bases unmatched. CDR3 nucleotide sequence: TGTGCCTGGGAAAAACAGGGGGTGTACTTC. It translates to CAWEKQGVYF. Looking up the rest from reference TRBV30 and TRBJ2-7 gives the full variable domain: SQTIHQWPATLVQPVGSPLSLECTVEGTSNPNLYWYRQAAGRGLQLLFYSVGIGQISSEVPQNLSASRPQDRQFILSSKKLLLSDSGFYLCAWEKQGVYFGPGTRLTVT.

The rearrangement uses TRBV29-1 and TRBJ1-2, with a tentative D call TRBD1 (6 bases). In germline, CDR1 is SQVTM, CDR2 ANQGSEA. The CDR3 extends over 13 amino acids. V gave up 6 bases and J gave up 4 bases, with 15 bases separating them. The CDR3 DNA follows: TGCAGCGTGACAGGTGCTCCGGGCTATGGCTACACCTTC. Translating gives CSVTGAPGYGYTF.

The chain recombines TRBV28 with TRBJ2-1; 9 nucleotides agree with TRBD1. Unmatched junction bases numbered 9, after V lost 3 bases and J lost 9 bases. CDR3 length equals 15 residues. The germline gives CDR1 MDHEN, CDR2 SYDVKM. CDR3 protein: CASSFGGTGSVEQFF. The CDR3 DNA sequence: TGTGCCAGCAGTTTCGGCGGGACAGGGTCCGTTGAGCAGTTCTTC.

The gene calls are TRBV19 and TRBJ1-1; possibly TRBD1 for D (6 bases). The CDR3 is made up of 15 amino acids. Germline V gives CDR1 LNHDA, CDR2 SQIVND (reference sequence). Between the trimmed V and J ends, which lost 7 bases and 2 bases, there was a span of 17 bases. CDR3 sequence reads: CASTLMSRGNTEAFF. DNA for the CDR3: TGTGCCAGTACCCTAATGTCCAGGGGAAACACTGAAGCTTTCTTT.

The J gene is TRBJ2-1, the V gene TRBV4-1; 10 bases line up with TRBD2. The V segment lost 4 bases and the J segment 0 bases; nucleotides outside the gene matches: 12. CDR3 length: 19 amino acids. CDR1 is MGHRA and CDR2 is YSYEKL in the germline V gene. This CDR3 reads CASSPGTAGGFFSYNEQFF. The CDR3 nucleotides read TGCGCCAGCAGCCCCGGCACAGCGGGAGGGTTTTTCTCCTACAATGAGCAGTTCTTC.

The chain is built from TRBV7-9 and TRBJ2-2; TRBD2 aligns across 12 bases. Germline V gene lookup returns CDR1 SEHNR and CDR2 FQNEAQ (reference sequence). V lost 7 bases and J lost 6; bases outside the gene matches: 9. The length of the CDR3 is 16 residues. The CDR3 DNA follows: TGTGCCAGCACCGCGCGGACTAGCGGGAAGGCCGGGGAGCTGTTTTTT. It translates to CASTARTSGKAGELFF.

The chain employs TRBV4-3 and TRBJ2-7; 9 bases map to TRBD1. Losses at the gene ends were 4 bases for V and 9 bases for J; bases not matched to a gene: 7. Germline CDR1 and CDR2: LGHNA and YSLEER. This CDR3 spans 13 amino acids. This chain's CDR3 is CASSPYRGQRQYF. The CDR3, as DNA: TGCGCCAGCAGCCCCTACAGGGGGCAGCGGCAGTACTTC.

Only one count was recorded for this clone. J is TRBJ2-7 and V is TRBV27, with TRBD1 matching over 7 bases. The CDR3 is 15 amino acids. The junction had 9 bases not matched to a gene; V was cut back by 0 bases and J by 7 bases. The germline V gene has CDR1 MNHEY and CDR2 SMNVEV (reference sequence). The CDR3 bases are TGTGCCAGCAGTTTATCGACAGGGCAGCATAAAGAGCAGTACTTC. Encoded protein: CASSLSTGQHKEQYF.

The chain has TRBV5-1 and TRBJ1-2; 9 bases fit TRBD1. V lost 5 bases and J lost 4; bases outside the gene matches: 6. Germline CDR1 SGHRS, CDR2 YFSETQ. The CDR3 is 14 residues long. This chain's CDR3 is CASSAGTGPYGYTF. The CDR3 DNA reads TGCGCCAGCAGTGCCGGGACAGGGCCCTATGGCTACACCTTC.

In its sample, this clone was seen a few times. The chain is built from TRBV19 and TRBJ2-5, with 7 bases matching TRBD2. This CDR3 is 14 amino acids long. J lost 5 bases, V lost 7 bases, and 10 bases had no gene match. CDR1 and CDR2 from the germline V gene are LNHDA and SQIVND (reference sequence). In DNA form, the CDR3 reads TGTGCCAGTACCGCGGGAGTGGTCGGGGAGACCCAGTACTTC. Translating gives CASTAGVVGETQYF. The whole variable domain, remainder taken from reference TRBV19 and TRBJ2-5, is DGGITQSPKYLFRKEGQNVTLSCEQNLNHDAMYWYRQDPGQGLRLIYYSQIVNDFQKGDIAEGYSVSREKKESFPLTVTSAQKNPTAFYLCASTAGVVGETQYFGPGTRLLVL.

The chain is built from TRBV7-9 and TRBJ2-1, with TRBD1 matching 8 bases. J gave up 4 bases and V 4 bases, and 15 bases lay outside the gene matches. The CDR3 is 18 residues long. CDR1 is SEHNR and CDR2 is FQNEAQ in the germline V gene (reference sequence). This CDR3 reads CASSSPQLTGVGYNEQFF. The CDR3 DNA is TGTGCCAGCAGCTCGCCACAATTGACAGGGGTCGGGTACAATGAGCAGTTCTTC.

CDR3: CASSSVGFQETQYF. In nucleotides, the CDR3 is TGTGCCAGTAGTTCGGTCGGTTTCCAAGAGACCCAGTACTTC. This rearrangement joins TRBV19 to TRBJ2-5; the D is unclear. V was cut by 5 bases and J by 1 base, with 11 bases left in between. CDR1 LNHDA and CDR2 SQIVND come from the germline V gene (reference sequence). This CDR3 comprises 14 residues.

Only a few counts were recorded for this clone. The J gene is TRBJ1-1, the V gene TRBV7-6; D is uncertain. The ends were cut back, 2 bases at V and 0 bases at J, with 19 bases in the middle. CDR3 length equals 18 residues. Germline loops: CDR1 SGHVS, CDR2 FNYEAQ. The CDR3 DNA reads as TGTGCCAGCAGCTTAAGCCCCACCTCGGACTATATGAACACTGAAGCTTTCTTT. Its protein is CASSLSPTSDYMNTEAFF.

This clone was counted between two and nine times. The chain recombines TRBV2 with TRBJ2-3, with no clear D. V gave up 6 bases and J gave up 4 bases, with 14 bases separating them. The CDR3 totals 14 residues. Germline assignment: CDR1 SNHLY and CDR2 FYNNEI. The CDR3 sequence is CASSLGRQADTQYF. In DNA, the CDR3 is TGTGCCAGCAGCCTTGGCCGGCAGGCAGATACGCAGTATTTT. Using reference TRBV2 and TRBJ2-3 for the parts outside the CDR3, the full variable domain is EPEVTQTPSHQVTQMGQEVILRCVPISNHLYFYWYRQILGQKVEFLVSFYNNEISEKSEIFDDQFSVERPDGSNFTLKIRSTKLEDSAMYFCASSLGRQADTQYFGPGTRLTVL.

A few counts support this clone. This chain uses TRBV4-2 with TRBJ1-4; TRBD1 matches at 8 bases. The CDR3 has 15 residues. Germline V lookup: CDR1 LGHNA, CDR2 YNFKEQ. J lost 7 bases, V lost 0 bases, and 4 bases had no gene match. The CDR3 here is CASSQERGTGEKLFF. CDR3 nucleotide sequence: TGTGCCAGCAGCCAAGAAAGGGGGACAGGTGAAAAACTGTTTTTT.

CDR3 residues: CASSFNSLSYEQYF. The DNA for the CDR3 is TGTGCCAGCAGCTTCAACAGCCTCTCCTACGAGCAGTACTTC. The chain has TRBV5-5 and TRBJ2-7, with D unresolved. Trimming stripped 2 bases from V and 0 bases from J, with 9 bases between. Per the germline V gene, CDR1 is SGHKS and CDR2 is YYEKEE (reference sequence). CDR3 length equals 14 residues.

The chain combines TRBV7-9 with TRBJ1-2; 7 nucleotides agree with TRBD1. The CDR3 has 15 amino acids. V dropped 8 bases and J dropped 4; count of bases not matched to a gene: 13. CDR1 SEHNR and CDR2 FQNEAQ come from the germline V gene (reference sequence). Here the CDR3 reads CASSFQGQLSYGYTF. The CDR3 nucleotides read TGTGCCAGCTCTTTCCAGGGACAGCTTTCCTATGGCTACACCTTC.

The chain joins TRBV4-1 to TRBJ1-1; 7 nucleotides align to TRBD1. The CDR3 covers 15 residues. The V and J ends lost 1 base and 7 bases, in that order; junction bases with no gene match: 9. CDR1 is MGHRA, CDR2 YSYEKL, per germline. The chain's CDR3 is CASSQGQGGPFEAFF. The CDR3 nucleotides are TGCGCCAGCAGCCAAGGACAGGGAGGTCCCTTTGAAGCTTTCTTT.

This clone was seen once. V and J are TRBV15 and TRBJ2-5; TRBD2 might be the D (6 bases). The CDR3 is 14 residues long. CDR1 and CDR2 from the germline V gene are LNHNV and YYDKDF (reference sequence). V shed 0 bases and J shed 5 bases, with 10 bases lying between them. The DNA of the CDR3 is TGTGCCACCAGCAGAGATACCGGGAGCGAGACCCAGTACTTC. As protein: CATSRDTGSETQYF.

This chain connects TRBV5-1 to TRBJ2-5; D gene ambiguous. The V end was cut by 0 bases, the J end by 2 bases, with 11 bases between. This CDR3 spans 15 amino acids. From germline, CDR1 is SGHRS and CDR2 YFSETQ. The CDR3 DNA reads as TGCGCCAGCAGCTTGGAACCCGGTGCACAAGAGACCCAGTACTTC. Protein sequence: CASSLEPGAQETQYF.

This rearrangement joins TRBV29-1 to TRBJ1-1; TRBD1 might be the D (5 bases). Germline V lookup: CDR1 SQVTM, CDR2 ANQGSEA. This CDR3 contains 11 residues. V shed 4 bases and J shed 6 bases, with 9 bases lying between them. CDR3 coding DNA: TGCAGCGTTGTTTTGGGGCCTGAAGCTTTCTTT. As protein: CSVVLGPEAFF. The complete variable domain, with remaining parts taken from reference TRBV29-1 and TRBJ1-1, reads SAVISQKPSRDICQRGTSLTIQCQVDSQVTMMFWYRQQPGQSLTLIATANQGSEATYESGFVIDKFPISRPNLTFSTLTVSNMSPEDSSIYLCSVVLGPEAFFGQGTRLTVV.

This clone showed up just once. V and J are TRBV4-2 and TRBJ1-4, with D uncertain. The CDR3 runs 14 residues. Trimming cost V 0 bases and J 8 bases, with 10 bases left between them. Germline V CDR1 and CDR2: LGHNA, YNFKEQ. CDR3 in DNA: TGTGCCAGCAGCCAAGATACGGTGCGGGAAAAACTGTTTTTT. Its protein product is CASSQDTVREKLFF.

This clone was counted between two and nine times. The V gene is TRBV16, the J gene TRBJ2-1; 13 bases fit TRBD2. CDR1 is KGHSY, CDR2 FQNENV, per germline. The CDR3 extends over 16 amino acids. V lost 4 bases to trimming and J lost 8 bases; unmatched junction nucleotides: 8. Here the CDR3 reads CASSPRTSGSRDEQFF. The CDR3, as DNA: TGTGCCAGCAGCCCCCGGACTAGCGGGAGTAGGGATGAGCAGTTCTTC.